These 11 T cell receptor beta chains came from one sample sequenced in a study of T cell responses to AZD1222 COVID-19 vaccine. Produced via immunoSEQ multiplex PCR; TCRdb's table is partial and in-frame only. The sample records roughly 100,000 clones, around 89% being singletons. The sequencing here drew on peripheral blood, taken on day 0 of AZD1222 vaccination. Source of these receptors: an adult in good health.

The J gene is TRBJ1-2, the V gene TRBV24-1; possible D gene TRBD1, 5 bases. The CDR3 spans 12 residues. V was clipped by 9 bases and J by 4 bases, with 11 bases between them. The germline V gene encodes CDR1 KGHDR and CDR2 SFDVKD. This chain's CDR3 is CATGSGAYGYTF. CDR3 nucleotides: TGTGCCACCGGATCCGGGGCCTATGGCTACACCTTC.

This clone was detected a few times. This chain links TRBV7-2 with TRBJ2-5; D uncertain. CDR1 is SGHTA, CDR2 FQGNSA, per germline. V was pared by 2 bases and J by 7 bases, with 11 bases between. The CDR3 is made up of 13 amino acids. CDR3 residues: CASSLSPPGTQYF. The DNA of the CDR3 is TGTGCCAGCAGCTTAAGCCCCCCAGGGACCCAGTACTTC.

V usage is TRBV19 and J usage is TRBJ2-6, with a weak D call TRBD1 (6 bases). Trimming shortened V by 5 bases and J by 3 bases, and 11 bases separated the two germline ends. The CDR3 length is 15 residues. CDR1 and CDR2 from the germline V gene are LNHDA and SQIVND (reference sequence). The chain's CDR3 is CASSQGGSGANVLTF. CDR3 DNA sequence: TGTGCCAGTAGTCAAGGGGGTAGTGGGGCCAACGTCCTGACTTTC.

This clone was seen just once. V gene TRBV9 combines with J gene TRBJ2-1, with 9 bases matching TRBD2. CDR3 length: 15 residues. The junction had 5 bases not matched to a gene; V was cut back by 4 bases and J by 3 bases. Germline V gives CDR1 SGDLS, CDR2 YYNGEE. CDR3 sequence reads: CASSPLAGDYNEQFF. DNA for the CDR3: TGTGCCAGCAGCCCATTAGCGGGAGACTACAATGAGCAGTTCTTC.

CDR3 nucleotides: TGTGCCAGTAGGGGGGGCAGCGCAAACTCTGGGGCCAACGTCCTGACTTTC. Translating it yields CASRGGSANSGANVLTF. This rearrangement joins TRBV19 to TRBJ2-6; either TRBD1 or TRBD2 may supply D (6 bases each). The CDR3 extends over 17 amino acids. The ends were cut back, 6 bases at V and 0 bases at J, with 15 bases in the middle. Germline loops: CDR1 LNHDA, CDR2 SQIVND (reference sequence).

The chain carries TRBV7-9 and TRBJ2-7, with D tentatively TRBD1 (6 bases). CDR3 length: 14 amino acids. In germline, CDR1 is SEHNR, CDR2 FQNEAQ (reference sequence). V dropped 4 bases and J dropped 3 bases, with 13 bases sitting between them. CDR3 loop: CASSSGGTLYEQYF. The CDR3 region has the DNA TGTGCCAGCAGCTCTGGGGGCACCCTCTACGAGCAGTACTTC.

This chain connects TRBV11-2 to TRBJ2-1; a possible D gene is TRBD2 (5 bases). The ends were cut back, 5 bases at V and 5 bases at J, with 19 bases in the middle. CDR3 length equals 16 residues. Germline lookup yields CDR1 SGHAT and CDR2 FQNNGV. CDR3 residues: CASSLVRGSKNNEQFF. The CDR3 bases are TGTGCCAGCAGCCTAGTCCGAGGGAGTAAAAACAATGAGCAGTTCTTC.

The J gene is TRBJ2-1, the V gene TRBV6-5; D is perhaps TRBD2 (6 bases). The CDR3 is made up of 14 amino acids. With 6 bases removed from V and 3 bases from J, the gap between germline ends came to 12 bases. CDR1 is MNHEY, CDR2 SVGAGI, per germline. CDR3 region: CASSHGRDYNEQFF. As DNA, the CDR3 is TGTGCCAGCAGCCACGGGCGGGACTACAATGAGCAGTTCTTC.

The V gene is TRBV18, the J gene TRBJ2-5; D uncertain. Germline CDR1 reads KGHSH; CDR2 reads LQKENI. The V and J ends lost 5 bases and 3 bases respectively, with 10 bases between them. The length of the CDR3 is 13 residues. CDR3 coding DNA: TGTGCCAGCTCATCGACTTTTAAAGAGACCCAGTACTTC. It is translated as CASSSTFKETQYF.

The chain links TRBV6-1 to TRBJ1-2, with no clear D. Germline CDR1 MNHNS, CDR2 SASEGT. This CDR3 is 13 amino acids long. Trimming removed 0 bases at V and 4 bases at J, with 6 bases between. CDR3 DNA sequence: TGTGCCAGCAGTGAAGCGCGTTTCTATGGCTACACCTTC. Protein: CASSEARFYGYTF.

The chain couples TRBV6-5 to TRBJ2-7; 9 bases line up with TRBD2. The CDR3 extends over 15 amino acids. Per the germline V gene, CDR1 is MNHEY and CDR2 is SVGAGI. V shed 6 bases, J shed 1 base, and the junction held 7 bases outside the gene matches. The CDR3 DNA sequence: TGTGCCAGCAGCCACCGACTAGCGGTATCCTACGAGCAGTACTTC. The encoded protein is CASSHRLAVSYEQYF.